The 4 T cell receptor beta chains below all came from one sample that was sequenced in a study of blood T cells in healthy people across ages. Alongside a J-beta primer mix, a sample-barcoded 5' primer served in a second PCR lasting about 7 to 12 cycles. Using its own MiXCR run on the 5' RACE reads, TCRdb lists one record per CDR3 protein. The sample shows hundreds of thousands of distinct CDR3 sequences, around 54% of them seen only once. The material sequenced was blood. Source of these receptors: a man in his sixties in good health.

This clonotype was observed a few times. CDR3 sequence reads: CASSQGGYVYEQYF. CDR3 bases: TGTGCCAGCAGCCAAGGCGGGTACGTCTACGAGCAGTACTTC. The chain combines TRBV3-1 with TRBJ2-7, with D possibly TRBD2 on 5 matching bases. The CDR3 loop spans 14 amino acids. The V gene's germline CDR1 is LGHDT and CDR2 YNNKEL (reference sequence). V lost 1 base to trimming and J lost 3 bases, with 10 bases between them.

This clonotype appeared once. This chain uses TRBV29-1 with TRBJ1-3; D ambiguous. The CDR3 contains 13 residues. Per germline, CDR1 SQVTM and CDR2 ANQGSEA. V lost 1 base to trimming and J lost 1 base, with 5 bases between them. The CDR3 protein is CSVEGGSGNTIYF. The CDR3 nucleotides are TGCAGCGTTGAAGGAGGTTCTGGAAACACCATATATTTT.

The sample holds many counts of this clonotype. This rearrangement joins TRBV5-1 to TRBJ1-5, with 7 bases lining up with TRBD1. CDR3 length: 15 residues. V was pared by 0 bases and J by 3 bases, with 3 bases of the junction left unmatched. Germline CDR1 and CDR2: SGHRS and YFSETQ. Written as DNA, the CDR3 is TGCGCCAGCAGCTTGGGCAGGGGGATCAATCAGCCCCAGCATTTT. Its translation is CASSLGRGINQPQHF.

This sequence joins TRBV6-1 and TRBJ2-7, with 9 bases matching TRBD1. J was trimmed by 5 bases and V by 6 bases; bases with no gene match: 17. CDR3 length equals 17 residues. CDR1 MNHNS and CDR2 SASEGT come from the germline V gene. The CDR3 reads CASSSTRVFGDRDEQYF. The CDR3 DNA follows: TGTGCCAGCAGCAGCACACGGGTGTTTGGGGACAGGGACGAGCAGTACTTC.